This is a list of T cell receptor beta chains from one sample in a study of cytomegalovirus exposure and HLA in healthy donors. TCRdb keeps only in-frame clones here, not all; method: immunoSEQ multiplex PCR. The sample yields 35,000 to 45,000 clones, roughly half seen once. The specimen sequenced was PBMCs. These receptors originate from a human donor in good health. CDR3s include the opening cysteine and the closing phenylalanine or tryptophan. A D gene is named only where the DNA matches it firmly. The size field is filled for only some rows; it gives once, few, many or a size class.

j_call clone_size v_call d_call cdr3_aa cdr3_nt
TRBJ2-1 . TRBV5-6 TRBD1 CASSLQGVKYNEQFF TGTGCCAGCAGCTTGCAGGGGGTCAAATACAATGAGCAGTTCTTC
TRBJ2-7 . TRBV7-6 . CASSSKPGLSDYEQYF TGTGCCAGCAGCTCGAAGCCCGGACTCTCCGACTACGAGCAGTACTTC
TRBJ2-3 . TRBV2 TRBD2 CASILPFSLAGGLTDTQYF TGTGCCAGCATTCTCCCCTTTTCTTTAGCGGGAGGGCTCACAGATACGCAGTATTTT
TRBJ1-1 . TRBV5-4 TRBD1 CASSAGGTGMTTEAFF TGTGCCAGCAGCGCCGGGGGGACAGGGATGACCACTGAAGCTTTCTTT
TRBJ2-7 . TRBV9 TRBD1 CASSATGTGADEQYF TGTGCCAGCAGCGCGACCGGGACAGGGGCGGACGAGCAGTACTTC
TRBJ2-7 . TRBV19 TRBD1 CASSRLRDRPHEQYF TGTGCCAGTAGTAGACTCCGGGACAGGCCCCACGAGCAGTACTTC
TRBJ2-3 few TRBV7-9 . CASSFVESTQYF TGTGCCAGCAGCTTTGTCGAGAGTACGCAGTATTTT
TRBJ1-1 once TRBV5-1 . CASSLSTSTEAFF TGCGCCAGCAGCTTGTCAACATCCACTGAAGCTTTCTTT
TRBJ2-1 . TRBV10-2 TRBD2 CASSDPGLAGAYNEQFF TGCGCCAGCAGTGACCCTGGACTAGCGGGGGCCTACAATGAGCAGTTCTTC
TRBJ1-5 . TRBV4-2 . CASSQDRQGHQPQHF TGTGCCAGCAGCCAAGATCGTCAGGGCCATCAGCCCCAGCATTTT
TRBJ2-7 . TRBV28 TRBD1 CASSFHKGAPYEQYF TGTGCCAGCAGTTTTCACAAGGGGGCACCCTACGAGCAGTACTTC
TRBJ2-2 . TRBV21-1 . CASSESRTGENTGELFF TGTGCCAGCAGCGAATCTCGGACAGGGGAGAACACCGGGGAGCTGTTTTTT
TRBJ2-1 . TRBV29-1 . CSVPTRAYNEQFF TGCAGCGTCCCAACGAGGGCCTACAATGAGCAGTTCTTC
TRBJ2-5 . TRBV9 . CASSVGTDQETQYF TGTGCCAGCAGCGTAGGGACAGATCAAGAGACCCAGTACTTC
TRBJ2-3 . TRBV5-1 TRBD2 CASSPERGGRDTQYF TGCGCCAGCAGCCCCGAGCGGGGGGGCAGGGATACGCAGTATTTT
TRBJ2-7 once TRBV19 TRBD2 CASSIRGLVKPYEQYF TGTGCCAGTAGTATAAGGGGACTAGTGAAGCCCTACGAGCAGTACTTC
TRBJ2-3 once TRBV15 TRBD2 CATSRDGGEGTDTQYF TGTGCCACCAGCAGAGACGGGGGGGAGGGCACAGATACGCAGTATTTT
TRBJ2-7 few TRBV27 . CASSLRGGTYEQYF TGTGCCAGCAGTTTAAGAGGGGGTACCTACGAGCAGTACTTC
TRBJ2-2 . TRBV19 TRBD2 CASSKQGLAGAFNTGELFF TGTGCCAGTAGTAAACAGGGACTAGCGGGAGCATTTAACACCGGGGAGCTGTTTTTT
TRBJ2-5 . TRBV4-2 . CASSSQQGGWETQYF TGTGCCAGCAGCTCCCAACAGGGAGGGTGGGAGACCCAGTACTTC
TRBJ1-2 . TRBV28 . CASSLWSSYGYTF TGTGCCAGCAGTTTGTGGAGCAGCTATGGCTACACCTTC
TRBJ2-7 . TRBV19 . CASSIPQGYEQYF TGTGCCAGTAGTATCCCACAGGGCTACGAGCAGTACTTC
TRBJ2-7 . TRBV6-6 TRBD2 CASSLMGLAVEQYF TGTGCCAGCAGCCTCATGGGACTAGCAGTTGAGCAGTACTTC
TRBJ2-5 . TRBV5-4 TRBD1 CASSYGQGAQETQYF TGTGCCAGCAGCTACGGACAGGGCGCCCAAGAGACCCAGTACTTC
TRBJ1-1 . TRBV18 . CASSPRGGYTEAFF TGTGCCAGCTCACCTAGGGGGGGTTACACTGAAGCTTTCTTT
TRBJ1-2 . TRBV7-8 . CATKARVDSGYTF TGTGCCACCAAGGCCAGGGTAGATTCGGGCTACACCTTC
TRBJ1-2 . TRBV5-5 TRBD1 CASSLGGTAESYTF TGTGCCAGCAGCTTGGGAGGGACAGCTGAGAGCTACACCTTC
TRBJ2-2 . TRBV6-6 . CASSYSAVELFF TGTGCCAGCAGTTACTCGGCAGTCGAGCTGTTTTTT
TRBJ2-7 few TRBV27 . CASSSYSQGSRYEQYF TGTGCCAGCAGTTCTTACTCACAGGGATCCAGGTACGAGCAGTACTTC
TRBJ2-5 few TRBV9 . CASSVEQGRETQYF TGTGCCAGCAGCGTAGAGCAGGGGCGGGAGACCCAGTACTTC
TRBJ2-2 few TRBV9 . CASSVDYSMRELFF TGTGCCAGCAGCGTAGATTACAGCATGCGGGAGCTGTTTTTT
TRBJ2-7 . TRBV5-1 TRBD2 CASSPQLAGGSYEQYF TGCGCCAGCAGCCCGCAACTAGCGGGAGGTTCCTACGAGCAGTACTTC
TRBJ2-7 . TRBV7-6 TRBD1 CASSLAPQGAKDEQYF TGTGCCAGCAGCTTAGCCCCACAGGGGGCAAAGGACGAGCAGTACTTC
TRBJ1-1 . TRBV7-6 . CASSPRGGGEGITEAFF TGTGCCAGCAGCCCGCGCGGGGGGGGCGAGGGTATCACTGAAGCTTTCTTT
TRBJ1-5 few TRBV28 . CASSSGLPNQPQHF TGTGCCAGCAGCTCGGGACTCCCCAATCAGCCCCAGCATTTT
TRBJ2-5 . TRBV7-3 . CASSLYSSQETQYF TGTGCCAGCAGCTTATACTCTAGCCAAGAGACCCAGTACTTC
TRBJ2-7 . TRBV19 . CASSRQGYEQYF TGTGCCAGTAGTAGGCAGGGCTACGAGCAGTACTTC
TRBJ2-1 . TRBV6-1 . CASSLIRGNEQFF TGTGCCAGCAGTCTGATCCGGGGCAATGAGCAGTTCTTC
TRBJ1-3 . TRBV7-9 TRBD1 CASSSRQGLSSGNTIYF TGTGCCAGCAGCTCGCGACAGGGGCTATCCTCTGGAAACACCATATATTTT
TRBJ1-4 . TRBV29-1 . CSVGAEKLFF TGCAGCGTTGGGGCTGAAAAACTGTTTTTT
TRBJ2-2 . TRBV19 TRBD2 CASIPTSPGELFF TGTGCCAGTATCCCGACTAGCCCCGGGGAGCTGTTTTTT
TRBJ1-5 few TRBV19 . CASSIPGEGGNQPQHF TGTGCCAGTAGTATCCCAGGGGAGGGTGGCAATCAGCCCCAGCATTTT
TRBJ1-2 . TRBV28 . CASSLINREYGYTF TGTGCCAGCAGTTTAATTAACAGGGAATATGGCTACACCTTC
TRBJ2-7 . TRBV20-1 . CSARLYEQYF TGCAGTGCTAGACTGTACGAGCAGTACTTC
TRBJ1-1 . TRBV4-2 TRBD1 CASSQEAAGTRGTEAFF TGTGCCAGCAGCCAAGAAGCGGCAGGGACCAGGGGGACTGAAGCTTTCTTT